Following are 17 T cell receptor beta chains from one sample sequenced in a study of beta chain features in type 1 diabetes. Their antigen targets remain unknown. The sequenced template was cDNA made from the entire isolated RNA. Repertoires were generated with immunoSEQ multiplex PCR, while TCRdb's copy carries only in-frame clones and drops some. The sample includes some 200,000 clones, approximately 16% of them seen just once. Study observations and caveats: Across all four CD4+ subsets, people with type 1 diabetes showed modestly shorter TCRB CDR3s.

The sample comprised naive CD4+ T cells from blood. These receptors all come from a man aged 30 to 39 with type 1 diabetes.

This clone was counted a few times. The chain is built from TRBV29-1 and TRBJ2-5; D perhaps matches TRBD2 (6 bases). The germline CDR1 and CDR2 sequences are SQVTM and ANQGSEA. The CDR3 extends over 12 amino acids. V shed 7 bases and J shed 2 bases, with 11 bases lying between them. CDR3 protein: CSGYGGQETQYF. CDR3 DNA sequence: TGCAGCGGGTACGGGGGACAAGAGACCCAGTACTTC.

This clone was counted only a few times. The CDR3 protein is CSVAQGEKLFF. The CDR3 region has the DNA TGCAGCGTTGCCCAAGGGGAAAAACTGTTTTTT. The chain recombines TRBV29-1 with TRBJ1-4; D is ambiguous. V was pared by 4 bases and J by 8 bases, with 8 bases between. The germline CDR1 and CDR2 sequences are SQVTM and ANQGSEA. This CDR3 comprises 11 residues.

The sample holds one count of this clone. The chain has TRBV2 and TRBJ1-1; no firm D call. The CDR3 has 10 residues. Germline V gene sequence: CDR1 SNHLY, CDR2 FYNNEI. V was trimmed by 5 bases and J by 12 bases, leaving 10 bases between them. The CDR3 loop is CASSIGPTFF. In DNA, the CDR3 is TGTGCCAGCAGTATCGGACCAACTTTCTTT.

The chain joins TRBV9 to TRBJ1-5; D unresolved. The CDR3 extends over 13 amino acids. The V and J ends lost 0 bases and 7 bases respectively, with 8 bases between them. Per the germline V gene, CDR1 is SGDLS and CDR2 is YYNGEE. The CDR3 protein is CASSVGAWQPQHF. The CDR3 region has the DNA TGTGCCAGCAGCGTAGGGGCGTGGCAGCCCCAGCATTTT.

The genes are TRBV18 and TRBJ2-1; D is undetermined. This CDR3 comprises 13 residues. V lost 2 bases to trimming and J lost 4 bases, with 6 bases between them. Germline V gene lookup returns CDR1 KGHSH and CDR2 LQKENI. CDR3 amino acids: CASSPAYYNEQFF. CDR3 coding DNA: TGTGCCAGCTCACCAGCCTATTACAATGAGCAGTTCTTC.

CDR3 loop: CASSEGETQYF. Here the CDR3 DNA reads TGTGCCAGCAGTGAGGGGGAGACCCAGTACTTC. The rearrangement links TRBV9 to TRBJ2-5, with D tentatively TRBD1 or TRBD2 (5 bases each). Trimming shortened V by 5 bases and J by 5 bases, and 7 bases separated the two germline ends. Germline values: CDR1 SGDLS, CDR2 YYNGEE. The CDR3 is 11 residues long.

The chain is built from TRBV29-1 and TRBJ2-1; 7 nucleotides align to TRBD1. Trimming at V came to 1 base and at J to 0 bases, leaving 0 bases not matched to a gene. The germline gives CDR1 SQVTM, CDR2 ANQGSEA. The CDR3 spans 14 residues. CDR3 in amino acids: CSVEGTGSYNEQFF. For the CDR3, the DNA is TGCAGCGTTGAAGGGACAGGCTCCTACAATGAGCAGTTCTTC.

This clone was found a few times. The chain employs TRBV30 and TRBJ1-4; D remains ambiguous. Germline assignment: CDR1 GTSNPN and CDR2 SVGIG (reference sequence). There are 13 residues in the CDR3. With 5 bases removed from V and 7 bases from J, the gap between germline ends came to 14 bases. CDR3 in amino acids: CAWGPRGPEKLFF. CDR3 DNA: TGTGCCTGGGGCCCGCGAGGACCTGAAAAACTGTTTTTT. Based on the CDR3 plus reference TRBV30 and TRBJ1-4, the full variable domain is SQTIHQWPATLVQPVGSPLSLECTVEGTSNPNLYWYRQAAGRGLQLLFYSVGIGQISSEVPQNLSASRPQDRQFILSSKKLLLSDSGFYLCAWGPRGPEKLFFGSGTQLSVL.

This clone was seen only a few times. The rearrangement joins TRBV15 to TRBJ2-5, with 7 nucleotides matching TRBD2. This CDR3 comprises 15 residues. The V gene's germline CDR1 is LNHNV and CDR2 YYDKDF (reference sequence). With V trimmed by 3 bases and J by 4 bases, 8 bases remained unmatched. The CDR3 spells CATSRQDGEGETQYF. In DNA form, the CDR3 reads TGTGCCACCAGCAGGCAGGACGGGGAGGGAGAGACCCAGTACTTC.

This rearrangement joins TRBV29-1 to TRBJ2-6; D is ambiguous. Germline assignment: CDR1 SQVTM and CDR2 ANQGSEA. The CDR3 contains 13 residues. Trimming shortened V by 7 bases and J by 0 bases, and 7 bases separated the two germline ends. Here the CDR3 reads CSGGNSGANVLTF. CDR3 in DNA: TGCAGCGGCGGAAACTCTGGGGCCAACGTCCTGACTTTC.

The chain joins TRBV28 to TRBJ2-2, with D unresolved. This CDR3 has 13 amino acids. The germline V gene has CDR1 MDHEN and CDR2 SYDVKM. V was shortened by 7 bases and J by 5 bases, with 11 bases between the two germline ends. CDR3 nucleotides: TGTGCCAGCACCCTAACTGCAACCGGGGAGCTGTTTTTT. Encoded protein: CASTLTATGELFF.

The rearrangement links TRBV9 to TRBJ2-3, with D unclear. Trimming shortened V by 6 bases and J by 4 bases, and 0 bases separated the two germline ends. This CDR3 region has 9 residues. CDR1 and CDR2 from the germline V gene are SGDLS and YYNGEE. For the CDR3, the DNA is TGTGCCAGCACAGATACGCAGTATTTT. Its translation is CASTDTQYF. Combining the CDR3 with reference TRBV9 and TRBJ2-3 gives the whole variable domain DSGVTQTPKHLITATGQRVTLRCSPRSGDLSVYWYQQSLDQGLQFLIQYYNGEERAKGNILERFSAQQFPDLHSELNLSSLELGDSALYFCASTDTQYFGPGTRLTVL.

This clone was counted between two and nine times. The CDR3 is CASSPLEGLAGEQYF. DNA of the CDR3: TGTGCCAGCTCACCCCTAGAGGGACTAGCGGGAGAGCAGTACTTC. The chain employs TRBV18 and TRBJ2-7, with 13 bases that match TRBD2. The CDR3 totals 15 residues. After removal of 3 bases from V and 7 bases from J, the junction contained 6 bases not matched to a gene. The germline V gene has CDR1 KGHSH and CDR2 LQKENI.

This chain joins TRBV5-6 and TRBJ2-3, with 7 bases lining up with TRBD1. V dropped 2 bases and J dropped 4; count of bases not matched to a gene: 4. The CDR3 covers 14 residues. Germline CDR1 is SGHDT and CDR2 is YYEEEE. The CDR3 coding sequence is TGTGCCAGCAGCTTTGACAGGGTAGCAGATACGCAGTATTTT. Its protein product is CASSFDRVADTQYF.

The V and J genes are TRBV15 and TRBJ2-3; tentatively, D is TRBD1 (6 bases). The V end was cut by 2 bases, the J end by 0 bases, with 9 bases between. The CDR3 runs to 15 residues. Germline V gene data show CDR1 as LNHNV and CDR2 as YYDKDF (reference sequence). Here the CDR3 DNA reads TGTGCCACCAGCAGAAAGGACAGAAGCACAGATACGCAGTATTTT. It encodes CATSRKDRSTDTQYF.

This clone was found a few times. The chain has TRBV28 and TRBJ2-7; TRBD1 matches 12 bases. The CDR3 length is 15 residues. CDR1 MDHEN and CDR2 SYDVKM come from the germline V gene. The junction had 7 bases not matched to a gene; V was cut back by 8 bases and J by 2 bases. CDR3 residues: CASLPGQGAAYEQYF. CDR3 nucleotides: TGTGCCAGCCTTCCGGGACAGGGGGCGGCCTACGAGCAGTACTTC.

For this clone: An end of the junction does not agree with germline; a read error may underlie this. The CDR3 loop is CASSLVVGGLNF. CDR3 coding DNA: TGTGCCAGCAGCTTAGTGGTGGGCGGCCTCAACTTC. This chain uses TRBV7-9 with TRBJ2-7; D not resolved. CDR1 and CDR2 (germline): SEHNR, FQNEAQ (reference sequence). There are 12 residues in the CDR3. The full variable domain, in which reference TRBV7-9 and TRBJ2-7 provide the parts outside the CDR3, is DTGVSQNPRHKITKRGQNVTFRCDPISEHNRLYWYRQTLGQGPEFLTYFQNEAQLEKSRLLSDRFSAERPKGSFSTLEIQRTEQGDSAMYLCASSLVVGGLNFGPGTRLTVT.